This T cell receptor beta chain was retrieved from a study of human T cells and chemical hapten exposure. Study results and caveats: Expanded TCRs clustered into significantly more large CDR3 similarity groups than controls, the analysis revealed.

The time point: patch test 1, 2 weeks after DPC sensitization. As to treatment: therapeutic diphenylcyclopropenone sensitization with weekly scalp DPC. Trimming shortened V by 8 bases and J by 5 bases, and 18 bases separated the two germline ends. This CDR3 is built from 14 residues. Germline CDR1 ENHRY, CDR2 SYGVKD. TCRdb ran MiXCR on the RACE reads and lists one entry per CDR3 protein. Of approximately 350,000 distinct CDR3 sequences in the sample, around 7% were seen once. The table lists this clonotype with many counts. Its target is not known. The specimen was whole blood, collected in connection with sensitization to the hapten diphenylcyclopropenone (DPC). The chain combines TRBV10-3 with TRBJ1-2; no reliable D call. The TCR originated in a woman aged 18-29 years with alopecia areata. Some clones in this sample may be carry-over from other donors' samples. The CDR3 protein is CAIGKDAGRYGYTF. As DNA, the CDR3 is TGTGCCATCGGAAAAGACGCCGGGCGATATGGCTACACCTTC.